This T cell receptor beta chain is drawn from a study of T cell changes during pregnancy in multiple sclerosis. The V end was cut by 7 bases, the J end by 2 bases, with 23 bases between. CDR1 and CDR2 (germline): SSHAT, FNYEAQ (reference sequence). The CDR3 runs 17 residues. The method was immunoSEQ multiplex PCR; TCRdb's version includes in-frame clones alone and lacks a portion of them. The table records approximately 43,000 clones, around 91% of them present only once. This receptor was identified in a female donor with multiple sclerosis, enrolled in a pregnancy study. V and J are TRBV7-7 and TRBJ1-2; D might be TRBD1 (6 bases). Material: CD8+ T cells from peripheral blood mononuclear cells, obtained in the first trimester of pregnancy. The CDR3 DNA reads TGTGCCAGCACCCTCACCGGACAGCCAGGTGAAAACTATGGCTACACCTTC. It encodes CASTLTGQPGENYGYTF.